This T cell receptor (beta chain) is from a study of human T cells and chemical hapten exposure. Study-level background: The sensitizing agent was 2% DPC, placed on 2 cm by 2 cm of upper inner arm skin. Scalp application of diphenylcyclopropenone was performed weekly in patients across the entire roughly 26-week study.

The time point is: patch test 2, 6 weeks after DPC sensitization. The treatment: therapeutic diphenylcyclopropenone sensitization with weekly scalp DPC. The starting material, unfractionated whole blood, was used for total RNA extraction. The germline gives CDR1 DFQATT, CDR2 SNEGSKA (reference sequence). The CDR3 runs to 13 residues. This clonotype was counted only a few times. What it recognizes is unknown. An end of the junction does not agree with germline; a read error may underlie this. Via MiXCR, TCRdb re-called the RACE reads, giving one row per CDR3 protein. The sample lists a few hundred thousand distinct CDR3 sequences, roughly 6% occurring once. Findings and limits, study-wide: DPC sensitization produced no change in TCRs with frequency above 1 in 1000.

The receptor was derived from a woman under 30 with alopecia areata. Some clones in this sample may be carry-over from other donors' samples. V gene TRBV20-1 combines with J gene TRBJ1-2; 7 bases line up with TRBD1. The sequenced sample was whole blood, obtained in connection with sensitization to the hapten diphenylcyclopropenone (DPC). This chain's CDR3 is CSARGPSTGTSRF. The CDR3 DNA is TGCAGTGCTCGAGGGCCCTCGACAGGGACGTCCCGTTTC.